The clone carrying this T cell receptor (beta chain) was seen more than once but under ten times. In the original processing: The assay estimated nucleated cells by amplifying reference gene primers. Profiling relied on immunoSEQ multiplex PCR, and the TCRdb table lists in-frame clones only, not all of them. V, J and clone size are taken as reported in that table, and D and trimming were inferred from the DNA itself. The sample carries about 89,000 clones, 75% to 90% recorded once. V shed 3 bases and J shed 0 bases, with 11 bases lying between them. Germline CDR1 and CDR2: KGHSH and LQKENI. CDR3 size: 15 residues. The source of the sample is a study of blood T cell repertoires in COVID-19. As for the study in general: Specimens from acute and convalescent COVID-19 originated in the United States, Italy and Spain. The analysed material was cDNA or gDNA that came from T cells, B-cell-depleted T cells, or PBMCs.

Sample: peripheral blood. The receptor was derived from an elderly woman with acute or convalescent COVID-19. The chain is built from TRBV18 and TRBJ1-2; tentatively, D is TRBD1 (5 bases). The CDR3 DNA reads TGTGCCAGCTCACCCGTCCCCAGGGCTAACTATGGCTACACCTTC. Amino acid sequence: CASSPVPRANYGYTF.